The TCR beta chain under discussion was sequenced for a study of T cell repertoires in cytomegalovirus infection. Overall study: Indicated by public TCR beta signatures were CMV infection and matching HLA type.

Note on this clonotype: Its antigen is as yet unknown.

V was shortened by 6 bases and J by 1 base, with 15 bases between the two germline ends. This CDR3 spans 15 amino acids. Per germline, CDR1 LGHNA and CDR2 YSLEER. TCRdb analysed the reads with MiXCR anew, one entry per CDR3 protein. Counted here are around 710,000 distinct CDR3 sequences, almost 30% occurring once; the ten biggest clones make up around 13%. Sequencing used cultured CD8+ T cells from PBMCs, obtained from culture after CMV antigen stimulation. The TCR sequence derives from a human donor in good health (CMV status not recorded). Some clones in this sample may be carry-over from other donors' samples. J is TRBJ2-5 and V is TRBV4-3, with D possibly TRBD2 on 5 matching bases. The chain's CDR3 is CASSFSDLIQETQYF. In nucleotides, the CDR3 is TGCGCCAGCAGTTTTAGCGACTTGATCCAAGAGACCCAGTACTTC.